Listed below are T cell receptor beta chains from one sample, sequenced in a study of T-cell memory formation after mild COVID-19. Via MiXCR, TCRdb re-called the 5' RACE reads, giving one row per CDR3 protein. The table has 100,000 or so distinct CDR3 sequences, around 10% seen once. Sequenced sample: PBMCs or a T cell subset sorted from them (not recorded which). All receptors come from a man aged 18 to 35 who had mild COVID-19 (a few samples of this study predate the infection). Cell type and time point are not known. Each CDR3 is given with its conserved first and last residue. The D gene is left open where the match is weak. The size entry is marked missing in some rows and otherwise reads once, few, many or a size class.

size,D,J,V,length,DNA,CDR3
NA,NA,TRBJ1-2,TRBV19,16,TGTGCCAGTAATTACGGACAGTCCAAGAGCTTTTTTGGCTACACCTTC,CASNYGQSKSFFGYTF
many,TRBD1,TRBJ2-3,TRBV4-3,14,TGCGCCAGCAGCCACGGACAGGGGACCGATACGCAGTATTTT,CASSHGQGTDTQYF
few,NA,TRBJ2-7,TRBV6-1,10,TGTGCCAGTAGGGGTGGCGAGCAGTACTTC,CASRGGEQYF
few,NA,TRBJ1-2,TRBV5-5,13,TGTGCCAGCAGCTTGGACAGTTTCTATGGCTACACCTTC,CASSLDSFYGYTF
many,TRBD1,TRBJ1-1,TRBV15,17,TGTGCCACCAGCAGAGGTCCAGGGGACAGAGGGAACACTGAAGCTTTCTTT,CATSRGPGDRGNTEAFF
NA,TRBD2,TRBJ2-5,TRBV12-5,15,TGTGCTAGTGCCGCTAGCGGGGGATTCCAAGAGACCCAGTACTTC,CASAASGGFQETQYF
few,NA,TRBJ2-1,TRBV19,16,TGTGCCAGTAGTATAGGTCAGGGGCTCTCCTACAATGAGCAGTTCTTC,CASSIGQGLSYNEQFF
NA,NA,TRBJ2-3,TRBV4-3,16,TGCGCCAGCAGCCAAGATCCGGTGATCGACACAGATACGCAGTATTTT,CASSQDPVIDTDTQYF
NA,NA,TRBJ1-1,TRBV30,12,TGTGCCTGGGCAGCGGGGGCCACTGAAGCTTTCTTT,CAWAAGATEAFF
few,TRBD1,TRBJ2-5,TRBV6-5,15,TGTGCCAGCAGTAGGACAGGGGCCAACCAAGAGACCCAGTACTTC,CASSRTGANQETQYF
few,NA,TRBJ1-1,TRBV20-1,14,TGCAGTGCTTTCCCGGGGCGGTCGAACACTGAAGCTTTCTTT,CSAFPGRSNTEAFF
NA,TRBD2,TRBJ2-3,TRBV28,15,TGTGCCAGCAGTTCCCTAGCGGGGGGAACAGATACGCAGTATTTT,CASSSLAGGTDTQYF
NA,NA,TRBJ2-1,TRBV5-6,15,TGTGCCAGCAGCTTGATCCCGACTACGTACAATGAGCAGTTCTTC,CASSLIPTTYNEQFF
NA,NA,TRBJ2-1,TRBV20-1,14,TGCAGTGCTATGGGGGGGGCTGTCTACAATGAGCAGTTCTTC,CSAMGGAVYNEQFF
NA,NA,TRBJ1-1,TRBV2,15,TGTGCCACCGACGGGGGGACGGATAGAAACACTGAAGCTTTCTTT,CATDGGTDRNTEAFF
NA,NA,TRBJ2-3,TRBV7-2,14,TGTGCCAGCACCGGCGGGCAGGGCGCAGATACGCAGTATTTT,CASTGGQGADTQYF
NA,NA,TRBJ1-4,TRBV12-3/TRBV12-4,16,TGTGCCAGCAGTCCCGCGTATGGACACGGGAATGAAAAACTGTTTTTT,CASSPAYGHGNEKLFF
many,NA,TRBJ1-1,TRBV4-1,15,TGCGCCAGCAGCGATCGAGAGGGGAGGAACACTGAAGCTTTCTTT,CASSDREGRNTEAFF
NA,TRBD1,TRBJ1-2,TRBV4-1,15,TGCGCCAGCAGCCCGAGACAGGGAGGGGATTATGGCTACACCTTC,CASSPRQGGDYGYTF
few,NA,TRBJ2-5,TRBV29-1,15,TGCAGCGTCGTAGTTTTCGAGGGCGCCCAAGAGACCCAGTACTTC,CSVVVFEGAQETQYF
few,NA,TRBJ1-1,TRBV6-6,15,TGTGCCAGCAGTTACTCAGCAGCAGTGAACACTGAAGCTTTCTTT,CASSYSAAVNTEAFF
many,NA,TRBJ1-6,TRBV21-1,18,TGTGCCAGCATCGAAGGAGGGGGCCGCTGCTCCTATAATTCACCCCTCCACTTT,CASIEGGGRCSYNSPLHF
few,NA,TRBJ2-1,TRBV9,16,TGTGCCAGCAGCGCGGGCGACGGATACCTCTACAATGAGCAGTTCTTC,CASSAGDGYLYNEQFF
few,TRBD2,TRBJ2-1,TRBV7-9,16,TGTGCCAGCAGCTTTATAGCGGGGGGTTCCTACAATGAGCAGTTCTTC,CASSFIAGGSYNEQFF
NA,NA,TRBJ1-1,TRBV5-1,14,TGCGCCAGCAGCCCTCAAGGGAGGGAGGATGAAGCTTTCTTT,CASSPQGREDEAFF
NA,TRBD1,TRBJ2-2,TRBV5-1,16,TGCGCCAGCAGCGATCGGACAGGGGGCCCCACCGGGGAGCTGTTTTTT,CASSDRTGGPTGELFF
NA,TRBD1,TRBJ1-5,TRBV12-3/TRBV12-4,16,TGTGCCAGCAGTTTAGGACAGGGCCGAAGCAATCAGCCCCAGCATTTT,CASSLGQGRSNQPQHF
NA,NA,TRBJ1-3,TRBV9,16,TGTGCCAGCAGCGTAGCTTCGGAGGAGTCTGGAAACACCATATATTTT,CASSVASEESGNTIYF
NA,NA,TRBJ1-2,TRBV7-9,15,TGTGCCAGCAGCTCGACAGGCGGGGCCGGCTATGGCTACACCTTC,CASSSTGGAGYGYTF
NA,NA,TRBJ1-5,TRBV19,13,TGTGCCAGTAGTATAGTTGGGGGACAGCCCCAGCATTTT,CASSIVGGQPQHF
NA,TRBD2,TRBJ2-5,TRBV12-3/TRBV12-4,14,TGTGCCAGCAGTTTGTTTGGGGGGGGAGAGACCCAGTACTTC,CASSLFGGGETQYF
few,NA,TRBJ2-3,TRBV11-2,14,TGTGCCAGCAGCTTAGAGGGCACGGCGGATACGCAGTATTTT,CASSLEGTADTQYF
few,NA,TRBJ2-1,TRBV6-4,12,TGTGCCAGCAGTGACCAGTACAATGAGCAGTTCTTC,CASSDQYNEQFF
NA,NA,TRBJ2-7,TRBV6-5,16,TGTGCCAGCTGTCGAGGGCCGTGGACAGCCCCCTCCGAGCAGTACTTC,CASCRGPWTAPSEQYF
few,NA,TRBJ1-5,TRBV4-1,15,TGCGCCAGCAGCCAAGCGGACAATCGCAATCAGCCCCAGCATTTT,CASSQADNRNQPQHF